The clone carrying this T cell receptor (beta chain) was seen many times. These data belong to a study of T-cell reconstitution after alpha-beta-depleted transplantation in children. Unique molecular identifiers were incorporated during preparation of the TCRbeta library. From the PCR reads, TCRdb called clonotypes with MiXCR, one entry per CDR3 protein. The data hold over 300,000 distinct CDR3 sequences, with around a tenth observed a single time. This CDR3 has 16 residues. J was trimmed by 2 bases and V by 3 bases; bases with no gene match: 7. The V call is TRBV12-3 or TRBV12-4, the J call TRBJ2-5, with TRBD2 matching over 9 bases. Sequencing used PBMCs from the stem cell graft donor, obtained from the stem cell graft. This TCR came from a human donor who donated a stem cell graft to a child with acute lymphoblastic leukemia. As DNA, the CDR3 is TGTGCCAGCAGTTTGGTCGGGACTAGCCCTCAAGAGACCCAGTACTTC. Translation: CASSLVGTSPQETQYF.